The 21 T cell receptor beta chains in this list originate from one sample, sequenced in a study of cytomegalovirus exposure and HLA in healthy donors. Libraries were prepared by immunoSEQ multiplex PCR; TCRdb keeps only in-frame clonotypes and omits some of them. The sample lists about 330,000 clones; more than 80% were seen once. Sequencing was done on a sample of PBMCs. The receptors originated from a woman between 18 and 29 years old in good health and CMV-seronegative.

This clone was picked up one time. The V call is TRBV9, the J call TRBJ2-1; 10 bases line up with TRBD2. The CDR3 contains 14 residues. Germline trimming cut 0 bases from V and 10 bases from J; bases unmatched to any gene: 4. Germline V CDR1 and CDR2: SGDLS, YYNGEE. As DNA, the CDR3 is TGTGCCAGCAGCGTAGCGACTAGCGGGTGGGAGCAGTTCTTC. Its translation: CASSVATSGWEQFF.

The CDR3 DNA sequence: TGCGCCAGCAGCTGGGCAGGAAAACAGGCGTCCTTGTTCTTC. Translating it yields CASSWAGKQASLFF. The chain carries TRBV5-1 and TRBJ2-1, with D maybe TRBD1 (5 bases). V lost 3 bases and J lost 15, with 22 bases in between. Germline CDR1 reads SGHRS; CDR2 reads YFSETQ. The length of the CDR3 is 14 residues.

The chain uses TRBV11-3 and TRBJ2-1; TRBD2 matches 9 bases. Looked up from germline, CDR1 is SGHNT and CDR2 is YENEEA. The CDR3 covers 18 residues. Trimming removed 0 bases from V and 4 bases from J; junction bases left unmatched: 10. The CDR3 DNA reads TGTGCCAGCAGCTTAGATACGGTAGCGGGGGAATTATACAATGAGCAGTTCTTC. Its translation: CASSLDTVAGELYNEQFF.

The chain carries TRBV29-1 and TRBJ2-3, with TRBD1 matching 10 bases. V was clipped by 5 bases and J by 6 bases; unmatched bases: 5. This CDR3 has 13 amino acids. The germline V gene has CDR1 SQVTM and CDR2 ANQGSEA. The CDR3, as DNA: TGCAGCGTTCGGGGACAGGGGATGGATACGCAGTATTTT. Translation: CSVRGQGMDTQYF.

Turning to this clone: One end of the junction fails to match germline, which may point to a read error. V gene TRBV28 combines with J gene TRBJ2-7; a possible D gene is TRBD2 (5 bases). CDR1 MDHEN and CDR2 SYDVKM come from the germline V gene. The CDR3 has 13 amino acids. CDR3 sequence: CASSLIASPGPAF. For the CDR3, the DNA is TGTGCCAGCAGTTTAATAGCGTCGCCAGGTCCGGCCTTC.

This clone was counted only a few times. The rearrangement joins TRBV29-1 to TRBJ2-7; 9 bases map to TRBD1. Looked up from germline, CDR1 is SQVTM and CDR2 is ANQGSEA. V was clipped by 7 bases and J by 7 bases; unmatched bases: 11. The CDR3 has 13 residues. The CDR3 region has the DNA TGCAGCGCCGGGGGGACAGGGACAGAAGAGCAGTACTTC. Translation gives CSAGGTGTEEQYF.

The chain joins TRBV11-3 to TRBJ2-1; D uncertain. The germline V gene has CDR1 SGHNT and CDR2 YENEEA. The CDR3 loop spans 13 amino acids. Deletions cut 4 bases from V and 1 base from J, with 5 bases between. CDR3 loop: CASSSRSYNEQFF. The CDR3 coding sequence is TGTGCCAGCAGCTCGCGATCCTACAATGAGCAGTTCTTC. Combining the CDR3 with reference TRBV11-3 and TRBJ2-1 gives the whole variable domain EAGVVQSPRYKIIEKKQPVAFWCNPISGHNTLYWYLQNLGQGPELLIRYENEEAVDDSQLPKDRFSAERLKGVDSTLKIQPAELGDSAVYLCASSSRSYNEQFFGPGTRLTVL.

The chain couples TRBV29-1 to TRBJ2-7, with D possibly matching TRBD1 (7 bases). With 7 bases removed from V and 3 bases from J, the gap between germline ends came to 16 bases. The CDR3 covers 13 residues. The germline gives CDR1 SQVTM, CDR2 ANQGSEA. CDR3 nucleotide sequence: TGCAGCGCAAGACAGGGAGGAGTCTACGAGCAGTACTTC. Translating gives CSARQGGVYEQYF.

Here the CDR3 DNA reads TGCGCCAGCAGCCTATCAAATTCCGGGACAGGGGTCAATGAGCAGTTCTTC. Translating it yields CASSLSNSGTGVNEQFF. The chain is built from TRBV5-1 and TRBJ2-1; TRBD1 aligns across 10 bases. This CDR3 has 17 residues. Germline V gives CDR1 SGHRS, CDR2 YFSETQ. V was pared by 4 bases and J by 6 bases, with 13 bases of the junction left unmatched.

V usage is TRBV27 and J usage is TRBJ2-7; tentative D call: TRBD2 (5 bases). Trimming took off 3 bases at V and 0 bases at J, with 12 bases between the two ends. Germline loops: CDR1 MNHEY, CDR2 SMNVEV (reference sequence). There are 15 residues in the CDR3. The CDR3 DNA reads TGTGCCAGCAGTTTTGGTAGCGCCCTCTCCTACGAGCAGTACTTC. Its translation: CASSFGSALSYEQYF.

The chain is built from TRBV6-5 and TRBJ1-2; D not resolved. Trimming pared 1 base from V and 4 bases from J, leaving 4 bases between. The CDR3 runs to 12 residues. Looked up from germline, CDR1 is MNHEY and CDR2 is SVGAGI. CDR3 region: CASSYYSYGYTF. The CDR3 DNA sequence: TGTGCCAGCAGTTACTACTCCTATGGCTACACCTTC.

This clone has a single count. J is TRBJ1-4 and V is TRBV5-1; D ambiguous. This CDR3 region has 16 residues. Trimming pared 3 bases from V and 3 bases from J, leaving 15 bases between. Germline CDR1 reads SGHRS; CDR2 reads YFSETQ. In DNA, the CDR3 is TGCGCCAGCAGCTCTGCACCAATAGGAGCTAATGAAAAACTGTTTTTT. Translating it yields CASSSAPIGANEKLFF. Drawing the rest from reference TRBV5-1 and TRBJ1-4, the complete variable domain is KAGVTQTPRYLIKTRGQQVTLSCSPISGHRSVSWYQQTPGQGLQFLFEYFSETQRNKGNFPGRFSGRQFSNSRSEMNVSTLELGDSALYLCASSSAPIGANEKLFFGSGTQLSVL.

The chain has TRBV27 and TRBJ2-7; a possible D gene is TRBD1 (6 bases). V was cut by 4 bases and J by 7 bases, with 17 bases left in between. There are 14 residues in the CDR3. The germline V gene encodes CDR1 MNHEY and CDR2 SMNVEV (reference sequence). The CDR3 coding sequence is TGTGCCAGCAGTTCCGGACAGCTTTCGGGGGAGCAGTACTTC. Its translation: CASSSGQLSGEQYF.

The chain is built from TRBV4-3 and TRBJ2-7; TRBD2 matches at 10 bases. V lost 3 bases to trimming and J lost 0 bases; unmatched junction nucleotides: 11. From germline, CDR1 is LGHNA and CDR2 YSLEER. The CDR3 has 18 amino acids. CDR3 region: CASSQASITSGTSYEQYF. In DNA, the CDR3 is TGCGCCAGCAGCCAGGCCTCCATTACTAGCGGGACCTCCTACGAGCAGTACTTC.

The rearrangement uses TRBV27 and TRBJ1-2; no firm D call. The ends were cut back, 9 bases at V and 0 bases at J, with 8 bases in the middle. Germline V gene sequence: CDR1 MNHEY, CDR2 SMNVEV (reference sequence). The CDR3 runs 12 residues. This CDR3 reads CASWGANYGYTF. CDR3 nucleotide sequence: TGTGCCAGTTGGGGAGCTAACTATGGCTACACCTTC.

V usage is TRBV19 and J usage is TRBJ1-5; D not resolved. The germline CDR1 and CDR2 sequences are LNHDA and SQIVND (reference sequence). The CDR3 spans 16 residues. Trimming took off 8 bases at V and 2 bases at J, with 19 bases between the two ends. The CDR3 here is CASRREGRVGNQPQHF. CDR3 nucleotides: TGTGCCAGTCGCCGGGAGGGTAGGGTTGGCAATCAGCCCCAGCATTTT.

V is TRBV7-9 and J is TRBJ1-4, with 8 nucleotides matching TRBD1. Germline trimming cut 2 bases from V and 7 bases from J; bases unmatched to any gene: 6. Germline CDR1 and CDR2: SEHNR and FQNEAQ (reference sequence). The CDR3 sequence is 15 residues long. CDR3 loop: CASSLLGTGGEKLFF. For the CDR3, the DNA is TGTGCCAGCAGCTTACTTGGTACAGGGGGTGAAAAACTGTTTTTT.

The chain recombines TRBV7-2 with TRBJ1-2, with 8 bases fitting TRBD1. With 3 bases clipped from V and 5 bases from J, the junction kept 5 bases outside the gene matches. This CDR3 is built from 14 residues. Germline V gene data show CDR1 as SGHTA and CDR2 as FQGNSA. The CDR3 nucleotides read TGTGCCAGCAGCTTGGGACAGGCAGCTTATGGCTACACCTTC. The encoded protein is CASSLGQAAYGYTF. The whole variable domain, remainder taken from reference TRBV7-2 and TRBJ1-2, is GAGVSQSPSNKVTEKGKDVELRCDPISGHTALYWYRQSLGQGLEFLIYFQGNSAPDKSGLPSDRFSAERTGGSVSTLTIQRTQQEDSAVYLCASSLGQAAYGYTFGSGTRLTVV.

The chain combines TRBV6-6 with TRBJ2-6, with unresolved D. The V and J ends lost 2 bases and 4 bases respectively, with 9 bases between them. Germline-derived CDR1 and CDR2 are MNHNY and SVGAGI (reference sequence). The CDR3 runs to 15 residues. CDR3 region: CASSYPQAGANVLTF. The CDR3 bases are TGTGCCAGCAGTTACCCCCAGGCCGGGGCCAACGTCCTGACTTTC.

The gene calls are TRBV7-2 and TRBJ2-7; 9 bases fit TRBD2. V lost 3 bases and J lost 3; bases outside the gene matches: 6. Looked up from germline, CDR1 is SGHTA and CDR2 is FQGNSA. The CDR3 has 15 amino acids. CDR3 sequence (DNA): TGTGCCAGCAGCTTGACGACTAGCGGCCTCTACGAGCAGTACTTC. Its translation: CASSLTTSGLYEQYF.

The rearrangement joins TRBV18 to TRBJ2-2; 9 bases fit TRBD2. The V gene end was trimmed by 6 bases and the J gene end by 6 bases; junction bases not matched to a gene: 14. Germline-derived CDR1 and CDR2 are KGHSH and LQKENI. The CDR3 runs to 17 residues. The CDR3 bases are TGTGCCAGCTCGCCTCCTCTGCGGGAGGGCCCCGCCGGGGAGCTGTTTTTT. It codes for CASSPPLREGPAGELFF.